This T cell receptor (beta chain) was recovered during a study of blood T cell repertoires in COVID-19. Overall study: Acute and convalescent COVID-19 specimens originated in the United States, Italy and Spain. From T cells, B-cell-depleted T cells, or PBMCs came the material, which was cDNA or gDNA.

Germline CDR1 and CDR2: MNHEY and SMNVEV (reference sequence). The CDR3 totals 13 residues. V was clipped by 3 bases and J by 2 bases, with 7 bases between them. Original processing methods: Reference gene primer amplification in the assay estimated nucleated cell counts. The method was immunoSEQ multiplex PCR; TCRdb's version includes in-frame clones alone and lacks a portion of them. V and J calls and clone size are as listed in that table; D and trimming were resolved from the DNA. The table has 280,000 or so clones, approximately 83% seen once; the top ten hold approximately 9%. A note on this clone: This may be a read error: a much more frequent sequence differs by one nucleotide.

Sequenced sample: peripheral blood. The V gene is TRBV27, the J gene TRBJ1-2, with D possibly being TRBD1 (6 bases). This receptor was taken from a woman aged 45 to 65 who had recovered from COVID-19. The CDR3 region is CASSFQGNYGYTF. Written as DNA, the CDR3 is TGTGCCAGCAGTTTTCAGGGGAACTATGGCTACACCTTC.